The rows below give T cell receptor beta chains drawn from one sample of a study of glioma-infiltrating T cells after dendritic cell vaccination. Sequencing used immunoSEQ multiplex PCR; TCRdb keeps in-frame clones, though not all of them. Among tens of thousands of clones, more than 75% were seen once, and the ten largest hold around 14%. Sequenced material: blood, taken before dendritic cell vaccination. The receptors come from a human donor with glioblastoma. The CDR3 runs from the conserved cysteine through the conserved F or W. Fields, in order: J gene, V gene, D gene, clone size, CDR3 DNA, CDR3 protein. The D gene is left open where the match is weak. Only part of the rows carry a size: once, few, many, or a class if the clone is expanded.

J gene: TRBJ2-7
V gene: TRBV11-2
D gene: -
clone size: -
CDR3 DNA: TGTGCCAGCAATCCACAGGGCCACGACTACGAGCAGTACTTC
CDR3 protein: CASNPQGHDYEQYF

J gene: TRBJ2-7
V gene: TRBV6-5
D gene: -
clone size: -
CDR3 DNA: TGTGCCAGCACTCCCCTTGTAGGACTAACCTACGAGCAGTACTTC
CDR3 protein: CASTPLVGLTYEQYF

J gene: TRBJ2-7
V gene: TRBV9
D gene: TRBD2
clone size: -
CDR3 DNA: TGTGCCAGCAGCGACCCTTTAGCGGGAGCCTCCTACGAGCAGTACTTC
CDR3 protein: CASSDPLAGASYEQYF

J gene: TRBJ2-7
V gene: TRBV28
D gene: -
clone size: -
CDR3 DNA: -
CDR3 protein: CASSTSWTGGSSGRNYEQYF

J gene: TRBJ2-7
V gene: TRBV15
D gene: -
clone size: -
CDR3 DNA: TGTGCCACCAGCAGTACAGGGTCCGAGCAGTACTTC
CDR3 protein: CATSSTGSEQYF

J gene: TRBJ2-1
V gene: TRBV27
D gene: -
clone size: -
CDR3 DNA: TGTGCCAGCAGCTGGACTATTGGCAATGAGCAGTTCTTC
CDR3 protein: CASSWTIGNEQFF

J gene: TRBJ1-1
V gene: TRBV23-1
D gene: -
clone size: once
CDR3 DNA: TGCGCCAGCAGTCAACGGGCTTTCTTT
CDR3 protein: CASSQRAFF

J gene: TRBJ1-2
V gene: TRBV11-2
D gene: TRBD1
clone size: -
CDR3 DNA: TGTGCCAGCACCCGTCGACGGGACAGGGAGTATAACTATGGCTACACCTTC
CDR3 protein: CASTRRRDREYNYGYTF

J gene: TRBJ1-1
V gene: TRBV19
D gene: -
clone size: once
CDR3 DNA: TGTGCCAGTAGGCGGGAGGGACTTCGAGGCACTGAAGCTTTCTTT
CDR3 protein: CASRREGLRGTEAFF

J gene: TRBJ2-7
V gene: TRBV28
D gene: TRBD1
clone size: -
CDR3 DNA: TGTGCCAGCAGTAACCCACAGGGGGCAGTCAACGAGCAGTACTTC
CDR3 protein: CASSNPQGAVNEQYF

J gene: TRBJ2-7
V gene: TRBV4-1
D gene: TRBD2
clone size: -
CDR3 DNA: TGCGCCAGCAGCCAGGAGAGCGGGGGATACGAGCAGTACTTC
CDR3 protein: CASSQESGGYEQYF

J gene: TRBJ1-1
V gene: TRBV18
D gene: -
clone size: -
CDR3 DNA: TGTGCCAGCTCACCAGGTTGGGGGCGGGCTGAAGCTTTCTTT
CDR3 protein: CASSPGWGRAEAFF

J gene: TRBJ2-7
V gene: TRBV29-1
D gene: TRBD1
clone size: -
CDR3 DNA: TGCAGCGTTGAATTTACAGGGGCTGAGCAGTACTTC
CDR3 protein: CSVEFTGAEQYF

J gene: TRBJ2-5
V gene: TRBV5-1
D gene: -
clone size: -
CDR3 DNA: TGCGCCAGCTCCATGGGGGACTCACAAGAGACCCAGTACTTC
CDR3 protein: CASSMGDSQETQYF

J gene: TRBJ2-3
V gene: TRBV9
D gene: -
clone size: -
CDR3 DNA: TGTGCCAGCAGCCGACTCAACACAGATACGCAGTATTTT
CDR3 protein: CASSRLNTDTQYF

J gene: TRBJ2-5
V gene: TRBV19
D gene: -
clone size: -
CDR3 DNA: TGTGCCAGTAGATCGACTGCAGCTGGAGAGACCCAGTACTTC
CDR3 protein: CASRSTAAGETQYF